These 10 T cell receptor beta chains originate from one sample sequenced in a study of CD8 T cells in ankylosing spondylitis. TCRdb reanalysed the 5' RACE reads using MiXCR and keeps one entry per CDR3 protein. Among 250,000 to 300,000 distinct CDR3 sequences, 15% to 25% were seen once, and the ten largest hold roughly 8.3%. The sequenced sample was blood, either unsorted or a sorted T cell fraction (not recorded which). These receptors originate from a male donor with ankylosing spondylitis or in good health (not recorded which).

The rearrangement joins TRBV20-1 to TRBJ2-3; unclear D gene. The length of the CDR3 is 11 residues. V was pared by 5 bases and J by 2 bases, with 5 bases between. Germline-derived CDR1 and CDR2 are DFQATT and SNEGSKA (reference sequence). The CDR3 bases are TGCAGTGCTGAATCCACAGATACGCAGTATTTT. Its protein product is CSAESTDTQYF.

The V gene is TRBV29-1, the J gene TRBJ2-3; D remains unclear. The CDR3 totals 11 residues. The germline gives CDR1 SQVTM, CDR2 ANQGSEA. V lost 4 bases and J lost 5, with 7 bases in between. The CDR3 loop is CSVVILDTQYF. The CDR3 coding sequence is TGCAGCGTTGTTATACTAGATACGCAGTATTTT.

This clonotype was found a few times. The chain links TRBV29-1 to TRBJ1-3; D gene uncertain. V lost 4 bases, J lost 0 bases, and 10 bases lay in between. Germline V CDR1 and CDR2: SQVTM, ANQGSEA. The CDR3 spans 14 residues. In DNA, the CDR3 is TGCAGCGTTGTAAACAAGGCCTCTGGAAACACCATATATTTT. The encoded protein is CSVVNKASGNTIYF.

The V call is TRBV29-1, the J call TRBJ2-1; tentative D call: TRBD1 (5 bases). This CDR3 comprises 13 residues. Germline V CDR1 and CDR2: SQVTM, ANQGSEA. Trimming removed 5 bases from V and 5 bases from J, with 13 bases in between. In DNA form, the CDR3 reads TGCAGCGTTCTGCGGTCAGGGAACAATGAGCAGTTCTTC. Its protein product is CSVLRSGNNEQFF.

The rearrangement joins TRBV27 to TRBJ1-2, with TRBD1 as a possible D gene (6 bases). Germline values: CDR1 MNHEY, CDR2 SMNVEV (reference sequence). This CDR3 is 14 amino acids long. The V end lost 6 bases, the J end lost 7 bases, and 18 bases lay between the germline ends. The CDR3 DNA sequence: TGTGCCAGCAGCCCAGCGGGGGCGCGGCCTGGCTACACCTTC. This gives the protein CASSPAGARPGYTF.

The J gene is TRBJ2-7, the V gene TRBV10-3; possible D gene TRBD2, 6 bases. The CDR3 spans 14 residues. The germline V and J ends were trimmed by 4 bases and 0 bases, with 10 bases remaining between them. The germline gives CDR1 ENHRY, CDR2 SYGVKD. Here the CDR3 DNA reads TGTGCCATCAGTGTCCGGGGGAGCTCCTACGAGCAGTACGTC. It is translated as CAISVRGSSYEQYV.

Only a few counts were recorded for this clonotype. This chain links TRBV29-1 with TRBJ2-1; TRBD1 aligns across 8 bases. Germline CDR1 and CDR2: SQVTM and ANQGSEA. With 4 bases clipped from V and 2 bases from J, the junction kept 7 bases outside the gene matches. The CDR3 length is 15 residues. The CDR3 nucleotides are TGCAGCGTTGTCACGACAGGGGTAACCTACAATGAGCAGTTCTTC. This encodes CSVVTTGVTYNEQFF.

This clonotype showed up many times. The chain combines TRBV12-3 or TRBV12-4 with TRBJ1-6, with 8 bases aligning to TRBD1. The J segment lost 8 bases and the V segment lost 5 bases, leaving 2 bases of the junction unmatched. CDR3 length: 13 residues. CDR3 in DNA: TGTGCCAGCAGTGGGACAGGTTATTCACCCCTCCACTTT. Residues: CASSGTGYSPLHF.

This clonotype was seen a few times. V is TRBV28 and J is TRBJ1-2; possible D gene TRBD1, 6 bases. This CDR3 has 14 amino acids. Per the germline V gene, CDR1 is MDHEN and CDR2 is SYDVKM. Trimming took 7 bases from V and 3 from J, leaving 15 bases between them. The CDR3 is CASTQGQGHYGYTF. CDR3 nucleotide sequence: TGTGCCAGCACGCAGGGGCAGGGCCACTATGGCTACACCTTC.

This clonotype has just a few counts. The J gene is TRBJ2-1, the V gene TRBV12-3 or TRBV12-4, with TRBD2 matching over 8 bases. The CDR3 extends over 15 amino acids. Unmatched junction bases numbered 12, after V lost 5 bases and J lost 9 bases. CDR3 DNA: TGTGCCAGCAGTGAAGAGGCTCGGGGGGGCCGTGAGCAGTTCTTC. This codes for CASSEEARGGREQFF.